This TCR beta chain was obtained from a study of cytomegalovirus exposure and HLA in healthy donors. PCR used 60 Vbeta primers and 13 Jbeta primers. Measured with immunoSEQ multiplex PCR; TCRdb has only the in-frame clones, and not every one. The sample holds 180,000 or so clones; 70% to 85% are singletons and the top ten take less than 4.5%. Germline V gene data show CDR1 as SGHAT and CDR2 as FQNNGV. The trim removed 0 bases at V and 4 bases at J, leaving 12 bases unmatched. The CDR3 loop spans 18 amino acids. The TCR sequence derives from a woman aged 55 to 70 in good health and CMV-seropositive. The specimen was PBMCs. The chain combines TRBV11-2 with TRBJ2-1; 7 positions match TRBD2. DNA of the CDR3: TGTGCCAGCAGCTTAGAACCCTCTCTAGCGGAGATATACAATGAGCAGTTCTTC. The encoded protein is CASSLEPSLAEIYNEQFF.